These 2 T cell receptor beta chains were sequenced from one sample in a study of blood T cell repertoires in COVID-19. Only in-frame clones appear in the TCRdb table, and some are missing; sequencing was by immunoSEQ multiplex PCR. The sample carries 250,000 to 300,000 clones, roughly 87% recorded once. The sequencing sample was made of peripheral blood. The receptors were sampled from a woman in her forties or fifties who had recovered from COVID-19.

The V gene is TRBV4-2, the J gene TRBJ1-3; TRBD1 aligns across 7 bases. V trimming: 5 bases; J trimming: 2 bases; junction bases outside the gene matches: 6. Germline values: CDR1 LGHNA, CDR2 YNFKEQ. The CDR3 is 15 residues long. Here the CDR3 DNA reads TGTGCCAGCAGCGTAGGGACAGTTACTGGAAACACCATATATTTT. It codes for CASSVGTVTGNTIYF.

As regards this clone: Additional DNA sequences in this sample encode the identical CDR3. V and J are TRBV7-3 and TRBJ2-5; D not certain. Germline V gene sequence: CDR1 SGHTA, CDR2 FQGTGA. V lost 1 base and J lost 2, with 5 bases in between. The CDR3 sequence is 13 residues long. The CDR3 loop is CASSLNRQETQYF. For the CDR3, the DNA is TGTGCCAGCAGCTTAAATCGTCAAGAGACCCAGTACTTC.